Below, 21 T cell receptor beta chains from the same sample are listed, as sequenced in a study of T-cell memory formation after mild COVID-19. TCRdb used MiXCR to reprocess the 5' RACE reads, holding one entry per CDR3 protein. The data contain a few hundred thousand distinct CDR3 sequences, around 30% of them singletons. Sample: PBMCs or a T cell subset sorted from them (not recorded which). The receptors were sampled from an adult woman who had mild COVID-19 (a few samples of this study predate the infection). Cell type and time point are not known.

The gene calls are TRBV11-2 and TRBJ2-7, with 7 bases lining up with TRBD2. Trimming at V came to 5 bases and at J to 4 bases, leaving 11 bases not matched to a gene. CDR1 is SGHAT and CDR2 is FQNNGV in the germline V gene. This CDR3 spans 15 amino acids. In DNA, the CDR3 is TGTGCCAGCAGCACCCAATCGAGCGGGAAGTACGAGCAGTACTTC. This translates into CASSTQSSGKYEQYF.

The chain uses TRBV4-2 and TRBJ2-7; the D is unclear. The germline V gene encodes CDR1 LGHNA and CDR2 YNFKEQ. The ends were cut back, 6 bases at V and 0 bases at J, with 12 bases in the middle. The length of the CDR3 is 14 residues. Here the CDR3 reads CASRGPGNSYEQYF. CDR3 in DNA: TGTGCCAGCAGAGGGCCAGGAAACTCCTACGAGCAGTACTTC.

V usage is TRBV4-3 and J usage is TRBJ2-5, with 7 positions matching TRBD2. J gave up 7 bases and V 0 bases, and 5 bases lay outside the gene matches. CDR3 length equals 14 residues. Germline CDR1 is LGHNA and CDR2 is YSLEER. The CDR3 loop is CASSQDMGGRTQYF. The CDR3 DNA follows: TGCGCCAGCAGCCAAGATATGGGGGGGAGGACCCAGTACTTC.

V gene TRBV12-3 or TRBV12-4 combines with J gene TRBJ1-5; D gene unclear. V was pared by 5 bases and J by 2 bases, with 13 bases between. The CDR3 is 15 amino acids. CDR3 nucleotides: TGTGCCAGCAGTAGCCCCCGACGGGGCAATCAGCCCCAGCATTTT. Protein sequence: CASSSPRRGNQPQHF.

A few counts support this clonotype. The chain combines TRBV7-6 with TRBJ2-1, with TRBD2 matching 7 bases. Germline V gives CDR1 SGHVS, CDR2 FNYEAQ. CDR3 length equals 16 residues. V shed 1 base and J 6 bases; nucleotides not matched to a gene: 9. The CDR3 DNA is TGTGCCAGCAGCTTAGTTCCTCGCGGGAGAGGCAATGAGCAGTTCTTC. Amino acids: CASSLVPRGRGNEQFF.

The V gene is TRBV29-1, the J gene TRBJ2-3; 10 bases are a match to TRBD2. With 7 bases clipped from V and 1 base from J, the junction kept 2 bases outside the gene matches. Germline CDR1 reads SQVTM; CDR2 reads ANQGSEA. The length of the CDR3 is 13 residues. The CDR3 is CSASGSRTDTQYF. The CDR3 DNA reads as TGCAGCGCTAGCGGGAGTCGCACAGATACGCAGTATTTT.

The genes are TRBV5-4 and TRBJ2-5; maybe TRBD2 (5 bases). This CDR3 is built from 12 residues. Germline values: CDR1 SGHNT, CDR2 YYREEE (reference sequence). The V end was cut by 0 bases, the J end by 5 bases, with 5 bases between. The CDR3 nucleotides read TGTGCCAGCAGCTTGGTAGCGGAGACCCAGTACTTC. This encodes CASSLVAETQYF. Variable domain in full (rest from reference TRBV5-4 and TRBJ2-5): ETGVTQSPTHLIKTRGQQVTLRCSSQSGHNTVSWYQQALGQGPQFIFQYYREEENGRGNFPPRFSGLQFPNYSSELNVNALELDDSALYLCASSLVAETQYFGPGTRLLVL.

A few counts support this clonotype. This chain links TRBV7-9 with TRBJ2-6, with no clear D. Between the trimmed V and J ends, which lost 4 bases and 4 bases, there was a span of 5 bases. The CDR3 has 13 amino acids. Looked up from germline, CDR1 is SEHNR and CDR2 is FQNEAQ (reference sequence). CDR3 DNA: TGTGCCAGCAGCTCGCCGGGGGCCAACGTCCTGACTTTC. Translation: CASSSPGANVLTF.

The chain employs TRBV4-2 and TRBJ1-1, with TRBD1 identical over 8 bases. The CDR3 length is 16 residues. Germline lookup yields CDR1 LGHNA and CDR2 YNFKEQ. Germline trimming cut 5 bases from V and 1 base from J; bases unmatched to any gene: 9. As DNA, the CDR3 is TGTGCCAGCAGCTGGAGGACAGGGACGAAGAACACTGAAGCTTTCTTT. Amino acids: CASSWRTGTKNTEAFF.

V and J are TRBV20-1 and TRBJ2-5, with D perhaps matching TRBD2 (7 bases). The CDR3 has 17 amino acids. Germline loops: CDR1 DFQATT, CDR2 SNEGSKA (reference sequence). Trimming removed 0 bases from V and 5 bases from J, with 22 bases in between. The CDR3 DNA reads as TGCAGTGCTAGAGACACCCCCGGACAGCCAGCGGGGGAGACCCAGTACTTC. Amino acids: CSARDTPGQPAGETQYF.

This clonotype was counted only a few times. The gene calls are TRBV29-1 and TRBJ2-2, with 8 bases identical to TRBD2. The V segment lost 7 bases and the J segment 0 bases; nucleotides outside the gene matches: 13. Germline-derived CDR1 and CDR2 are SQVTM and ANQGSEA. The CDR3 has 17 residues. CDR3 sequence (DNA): TGCAGCGCCCGAGGCGGGGCGGGAGGACCGAACACCGGGGAGCTGTTTTTT. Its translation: CSARGGAGGPNTGELFF.

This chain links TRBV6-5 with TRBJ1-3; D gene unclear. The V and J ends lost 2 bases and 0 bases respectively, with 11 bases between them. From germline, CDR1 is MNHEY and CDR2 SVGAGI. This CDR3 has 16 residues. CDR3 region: CASSYAGSSSGNTIYF. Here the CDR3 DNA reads TGTGCCAGCAGTTACGCCGGGTCGAGCTCTGGAAACACCATATATTTT.

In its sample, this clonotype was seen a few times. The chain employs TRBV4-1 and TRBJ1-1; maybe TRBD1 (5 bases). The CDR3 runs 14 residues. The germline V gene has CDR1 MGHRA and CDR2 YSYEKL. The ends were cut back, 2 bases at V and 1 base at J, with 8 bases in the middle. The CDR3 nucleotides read TGCGCCAGCAGCCAATGGACAACGAACACTGAAGCTTTCTTT. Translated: CASSQWTTNTEAFF.

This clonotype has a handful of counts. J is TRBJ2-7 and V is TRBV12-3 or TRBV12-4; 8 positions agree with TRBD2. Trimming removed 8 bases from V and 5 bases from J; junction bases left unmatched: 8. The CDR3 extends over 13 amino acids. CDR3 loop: CASREGLKDEQYF. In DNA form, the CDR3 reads TGTGCCAGCCGGGAGGGCCTTAAGGACGAGCAGTACTTC.

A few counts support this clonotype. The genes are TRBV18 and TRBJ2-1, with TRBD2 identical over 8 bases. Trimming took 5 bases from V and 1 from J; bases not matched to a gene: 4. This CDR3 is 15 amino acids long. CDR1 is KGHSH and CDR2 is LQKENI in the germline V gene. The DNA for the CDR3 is TGTGCCAGCTCAATGGGACTAGAGTCCTACAATGAGCAGTTCTTC. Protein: CASSMGLESYNEQFF.

The CDR3 nucleotides are TGCAGCGTTCCCCACTCTGCCGAGACCCAGTACTTC. It is translated as CSVPHSAETQYF. This sequence joins TRBV29-1 and TRBJ2-5; D gene ambiguous. CDR1 is SQVTM, CDR2 ANQGSEA, per germline. The length of the CDR3 is 12 residues. Between the trimmed V and J ends, which lost 5 bases and 5 bases, there was a span of 12 bases.

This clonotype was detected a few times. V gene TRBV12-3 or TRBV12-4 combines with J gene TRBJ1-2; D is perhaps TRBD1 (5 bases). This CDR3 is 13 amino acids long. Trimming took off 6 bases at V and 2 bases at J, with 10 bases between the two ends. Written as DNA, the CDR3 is TGTGCCAGCAGAAGGGACTTAAACTATGGCTACACCTTC. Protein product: CASRRDLNYGYTF.

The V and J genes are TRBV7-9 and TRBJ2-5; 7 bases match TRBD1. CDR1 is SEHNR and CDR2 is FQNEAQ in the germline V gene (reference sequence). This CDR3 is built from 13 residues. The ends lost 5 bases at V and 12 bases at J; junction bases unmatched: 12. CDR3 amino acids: CASSDRDQGVEYF. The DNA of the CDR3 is TGTGCCAGCAGCGACCGGGACCAGGGGGTGGAGTACTTC.

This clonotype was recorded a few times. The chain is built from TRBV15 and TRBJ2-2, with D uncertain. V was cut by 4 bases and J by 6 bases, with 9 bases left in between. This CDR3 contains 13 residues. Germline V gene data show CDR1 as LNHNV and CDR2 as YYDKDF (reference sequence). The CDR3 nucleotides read TGTGCCACCAGCACCCTGGGGTCCGGGGAGCTGTTTTTT. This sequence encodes CATSTLGSGELFF.

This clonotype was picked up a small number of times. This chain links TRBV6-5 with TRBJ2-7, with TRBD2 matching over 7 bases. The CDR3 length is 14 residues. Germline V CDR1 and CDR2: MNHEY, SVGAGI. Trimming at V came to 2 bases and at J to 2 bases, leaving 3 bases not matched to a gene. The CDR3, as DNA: TGTGCCAGCAGTTACACTAGCGCAACCTACGAGCAGTACTTC. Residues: CASSYTSATYEQYF.

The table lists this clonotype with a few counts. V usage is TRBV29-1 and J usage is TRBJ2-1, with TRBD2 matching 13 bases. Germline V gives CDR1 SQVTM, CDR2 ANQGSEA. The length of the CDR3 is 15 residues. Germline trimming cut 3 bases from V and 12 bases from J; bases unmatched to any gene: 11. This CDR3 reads CSVDTGTSGIVGQFF. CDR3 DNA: TGCAGCGTTGACACTGGGACTAGCGGGATAGTTGGGCAGTTCTTC.